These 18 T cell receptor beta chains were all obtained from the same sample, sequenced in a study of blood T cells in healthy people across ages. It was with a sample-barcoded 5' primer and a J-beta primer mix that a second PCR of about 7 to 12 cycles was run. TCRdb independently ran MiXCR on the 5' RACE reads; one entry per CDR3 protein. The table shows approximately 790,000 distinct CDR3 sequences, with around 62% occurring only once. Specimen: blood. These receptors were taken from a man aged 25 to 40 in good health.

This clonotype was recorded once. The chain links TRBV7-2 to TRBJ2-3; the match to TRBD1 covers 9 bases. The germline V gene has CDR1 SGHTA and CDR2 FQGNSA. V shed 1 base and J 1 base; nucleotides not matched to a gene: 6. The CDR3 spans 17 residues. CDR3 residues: CASSLDRGPKGTDTQYF. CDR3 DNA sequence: TGTGCCAGCAGCTTAGACAGGGGGCCCAAGGGCACAGATACGCAGTATTTT.

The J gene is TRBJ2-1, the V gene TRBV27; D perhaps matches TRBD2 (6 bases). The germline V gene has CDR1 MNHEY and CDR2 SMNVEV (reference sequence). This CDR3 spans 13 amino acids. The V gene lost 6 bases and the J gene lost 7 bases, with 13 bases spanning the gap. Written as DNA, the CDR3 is TGTGCCAGCAGCCCTGGGGGGAAGAATGAGCAGTTCTTC. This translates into CASSPGGKNEQFF.

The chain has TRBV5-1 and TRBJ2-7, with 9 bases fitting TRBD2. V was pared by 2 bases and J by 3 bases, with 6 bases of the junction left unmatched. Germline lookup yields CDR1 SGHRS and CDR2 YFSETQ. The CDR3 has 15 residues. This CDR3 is CASSFGSGGYYEQYF. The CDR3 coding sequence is TGCGCCAGCAGCTTCGGTAGCGGGGGATACTACGAGCAGTACTTC.

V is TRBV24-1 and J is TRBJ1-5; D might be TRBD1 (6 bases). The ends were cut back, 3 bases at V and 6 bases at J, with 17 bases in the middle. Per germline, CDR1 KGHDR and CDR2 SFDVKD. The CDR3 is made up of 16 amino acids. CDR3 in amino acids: CATSDGGQAGSQPQHF. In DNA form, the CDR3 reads TGTGCCACCAGTGATGGGGGGCAGGCGGGCAGTCAGCCCCAGCATTTT.

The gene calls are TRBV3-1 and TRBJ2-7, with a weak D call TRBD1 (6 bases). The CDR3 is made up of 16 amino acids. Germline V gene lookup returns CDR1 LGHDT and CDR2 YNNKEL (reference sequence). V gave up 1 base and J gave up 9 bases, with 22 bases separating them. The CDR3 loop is CASSQVHTGILAGQYF. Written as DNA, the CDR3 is TGTGCCAGCAGCCAAGTGCATACAGGGATCCTCGCGGGGCAGTACTTC.

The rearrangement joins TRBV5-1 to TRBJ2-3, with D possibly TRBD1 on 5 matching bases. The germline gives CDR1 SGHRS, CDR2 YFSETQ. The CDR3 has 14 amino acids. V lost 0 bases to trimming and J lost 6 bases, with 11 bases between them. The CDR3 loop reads CASSLATESDTQYF. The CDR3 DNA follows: TGCGCCAGCAGCTTGGCGACAGAAAGCGATACGCAGTATTTT.

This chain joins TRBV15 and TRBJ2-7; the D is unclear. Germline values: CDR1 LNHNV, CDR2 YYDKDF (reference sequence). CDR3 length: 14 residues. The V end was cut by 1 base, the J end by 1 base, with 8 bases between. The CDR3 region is CATSRVAESYEQYF. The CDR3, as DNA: TGTGCCACCAGCAGAGTGGCAGAATCCTACGAGCAGTACTTC. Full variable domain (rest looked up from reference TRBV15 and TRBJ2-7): DAMVIQNPRYQVTQFGKPVTLSCSQTLNHNVMYWYQQKSSQAPKLLFHYYDKDFNNEADTPDNFQSRRPNTSFCFLDIRSPGLGDTAMYLCATSRVAESYEQYFGPGTRLTVT.

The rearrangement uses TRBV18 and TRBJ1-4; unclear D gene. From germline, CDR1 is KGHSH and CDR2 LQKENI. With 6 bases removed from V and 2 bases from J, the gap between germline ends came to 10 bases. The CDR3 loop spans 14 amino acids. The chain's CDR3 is CASSQLATNEKLFF. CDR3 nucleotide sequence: TGTGCCAGCTCGCAGTTAGCCACTAATGAAAAACTGTTTTTT.

The CDR3 protein is CASSRTGNVQYF. For the CDR3, the DNA is TGTGCCAGCAGTCGGACAGGGAATGTGCAGTATTTT. J is TRBJ2-3 and V is TRBV3-1; TRBD1 agrees at 8 bases. V lost 6 bases to trimming and J lost 11 bases; unmatched junction nucleotides: 7. CDR1 and CDR2 from the germline V gene are LGHDT and YNNKEL (reference sequence). This CDR3 region has 12 residues.

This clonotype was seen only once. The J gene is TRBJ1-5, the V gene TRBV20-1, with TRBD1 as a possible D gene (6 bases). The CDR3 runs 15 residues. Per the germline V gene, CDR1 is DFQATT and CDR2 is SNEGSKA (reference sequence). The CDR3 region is CPGGAGSYSNQPQHF. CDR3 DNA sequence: TGCCCGGGGGGGGCCGGCAGCTATAGCAATCAGCCCCAGCATTTT.

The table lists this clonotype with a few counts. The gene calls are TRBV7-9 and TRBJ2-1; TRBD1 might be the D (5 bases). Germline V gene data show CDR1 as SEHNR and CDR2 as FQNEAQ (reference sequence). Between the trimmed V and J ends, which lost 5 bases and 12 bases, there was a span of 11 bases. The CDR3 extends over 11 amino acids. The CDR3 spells CASSIRVGQFF. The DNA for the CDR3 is TGTGCCAGCAGCATCAGGGTTGGGCAGTTCTTC.

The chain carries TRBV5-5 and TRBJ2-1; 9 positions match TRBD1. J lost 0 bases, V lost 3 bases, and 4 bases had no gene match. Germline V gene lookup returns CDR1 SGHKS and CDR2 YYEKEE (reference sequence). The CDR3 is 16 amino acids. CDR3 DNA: TGTGCCAGCAGCTCCGGGACAGGGAACTCCTACAATGAGCAGTTCTTC. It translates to CASSSGTGNSYNEQFF.

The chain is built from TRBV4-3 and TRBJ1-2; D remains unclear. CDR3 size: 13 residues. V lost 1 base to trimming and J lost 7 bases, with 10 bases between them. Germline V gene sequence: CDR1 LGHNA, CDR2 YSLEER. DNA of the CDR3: TGCGCCAGCAGCCAAGGACCAGCGAGTGGCTACACCTTC. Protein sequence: CASSQGPASGYTF.

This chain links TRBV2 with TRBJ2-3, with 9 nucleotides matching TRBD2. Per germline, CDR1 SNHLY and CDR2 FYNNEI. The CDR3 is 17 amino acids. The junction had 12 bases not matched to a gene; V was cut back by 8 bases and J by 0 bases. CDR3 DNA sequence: TGTGCCAGCCCGGACAGGAACAGCGGGGGGAGCACAGATACGCAGTATTTT. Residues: CASPDRNSGGSTDTQYF.

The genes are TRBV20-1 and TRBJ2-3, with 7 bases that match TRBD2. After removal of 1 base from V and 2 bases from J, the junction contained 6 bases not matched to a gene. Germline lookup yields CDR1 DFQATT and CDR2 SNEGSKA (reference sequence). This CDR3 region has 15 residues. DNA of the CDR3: TGCAGTGCTAGAGCGGCGGGGGACTCCACAGATACGCAGTATTTT. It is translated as CSARAAGDSTDTQYF.

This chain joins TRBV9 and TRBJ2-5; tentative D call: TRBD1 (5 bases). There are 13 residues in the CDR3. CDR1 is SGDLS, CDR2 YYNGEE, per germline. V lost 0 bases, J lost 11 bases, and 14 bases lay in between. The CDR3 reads CASSVGRGSEQYF. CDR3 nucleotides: TGTGCCAGCAGCGTAGGAAGGGGATCTGAGCAGTACTTC.

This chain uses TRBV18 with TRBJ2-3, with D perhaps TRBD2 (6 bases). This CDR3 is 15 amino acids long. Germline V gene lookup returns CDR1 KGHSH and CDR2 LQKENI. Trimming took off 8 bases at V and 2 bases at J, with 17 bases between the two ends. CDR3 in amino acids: CASAGTAPFTDTQYF. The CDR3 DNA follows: TGTGCCAGCGCTGGGACTGCGCCGTTCACAGATACGCAGTATTTT.

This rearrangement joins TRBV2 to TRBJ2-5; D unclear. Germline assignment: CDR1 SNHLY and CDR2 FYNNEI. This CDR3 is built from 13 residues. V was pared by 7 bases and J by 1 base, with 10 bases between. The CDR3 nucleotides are TGTGCCAGCAATGGCCGGGTCCAAGAGACCCAGTACTTC. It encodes CASNGRVQETQYF.